The T cell receptor (beta chain) described here comes from a study of cytomegalovirus exposure and HLA in healthy donors. Broader study findings: Published work reported that the classifier diagnosed cytomegalovirus status with high specificity and sensitivity.

Assay used: immunoSEQ multiplex PCR; TCRdb lists only in-frame clones, some missing. The profile shows roughly 300,000 clones, 70% to 90% of them singletons. In regard to this clone: Its antigen is currently unknown.

V was clipped by 4 bases and J by 6 bases, with 19 bases between them. CDR1 is SEHNR, CDR2 FQNEAQ, per germline (reference sequence). The CDR3 runs 16 residues. The chain links TRBV7-9 to TRBJ2-1, with unresolved D. This TCR was recovered from a woman between 18 and 30 years old in good health and CMV-seronegative. Sequencing input: PBMCs. CDR3 nucleotides: TGTGCCAGCAGCTCCCCTATCTCTTCTTCTACCAATGAGCAGTTCTTC. As protein: CASSSPISSSTNEQFF. Together with reference TRBV7-9 and TRBJ2-1, the CDR3 gives the full variable domain: DTGVSQNPRHKITKRGQNVTFRCDPISEHNRLYWYRQTLGQGPEFLTYFQNEAQLEKSRLLSDRFSAERPKGSFSTLEIQRTEQGDSAMYLCASSSPISSSTNEQFFGPGTRLTVL.